This T cell receptor beta chain was sequenced during a study of tumor-infiltrating lymphocytes in primary liver carcinoma. Looking at the study overall: Patients diagnosed with primary liver carcinoma received treatment through surgical resection.

Points on this clonotype: As yet, its antigen is unknown. This sequence may be a read error, since a much larger clone differs from it by one base. Here the CDR3 omits its conserved ending phenylalanine or tryptophan, so a read error is the likely source.

Per the germline V gene, CDR1 is MNHNY and CDR2 is SVGAGI (reference sequence). The ends were cut back, 0 bases at V and 7 bases at J, with 10 bases in the middle. The CDR3 has 14 amino acids. They got blood RNA out of unsorted whole blood and also pulled out germline DNA. Production of TCR beta cDNA used 500 ng total RNA together with a constant-region primer. Slightly modified ARM-PCR served as the procedure for the TCR beta libraries. These libraries came from three rounds of nested multiplex PCR. Each of the first two PCR rounds ran approximately 11 cycles with TRBV1-TRBV30 forward and C-beta reverse primers. TCRdb used MiXCR to reprocess the multiplex PCR reads, holding one entry per CDR3 protein. In the table there are 330,000 or so distinct CDR3 sequences, 65% of which are singletons. Study-wide results and caveats: With p = 0.039, the top-250-clone fraction in tumors significantly exceeded that in blood. Tumor region pairs shared more overlap than did tumor-adjacent and tumor-blood pairs.

This TCR was sampled from a man in his forties with primary liver carcinoma and hepatitis B virus infection. The chain carries TRBV6-6 and TRBJ1-5; no reliable D call. Sequenced input: peripheral blood. The CDR3 is CASSYSVDGQPQHS. In DNA form, the CDR3 reads TGTGCCAGCAGTTACTCGGTTGACGGCCAGCCCCAGCATTCT.